These T cell receptor beta chains were read from a single sample in a study of T-cell reconstitution after alpha-beta-depleted transplantation in children. TCRdb re-called the PCR reads through MiXCR, storing one row per CDR3 protein. The sample has around 580,000 distinct CDR3 sequences, over 20% seen once. This sample comprised PBMCs, obtained before TCRalphabeta/CD19-depleted stem cell transplant. The receptors originated from a boy under two years old with Wiskott-Aldrich syndrome, due to receive a stem cell transplant. The CDR3 runs from the conserved cysteine through the conserved F or W. The D gene is left open where the match is weak. Clone size is not always given. Where it is, it says once, few, many or a class for expanded clones.

j_call cdr3_length v_call d_call clone_size cdr3_nt cdr3_aa
TRBJ2-2 14 TRBV5-1 TRBD2 few TGCGCCAGCAGCTTGACTAGCGAGCCCGGGGAGCTGTTTTTT CASSLTSEPGELFF
TRBJ2-2 13 TRBV29-1 TRBD2 few TGCAGCGTGGGCGGGAGACTCACCGGGGAGCTGTTTTTT CSVGGRLTGELFF
TRBJ1-1 12 TRBV30 NA NA TGTGCCTGGATGACACCGCCTAAGCCAGCTTTCTTT CAWMTPPKPAFF
TRBJ2-2 16 TRBV7-9 NA NA TGTGCCAGCAGGTCCGACACCTGGGGGGACACCGGGGAGCTGTTTTTT CASRSDTWGDTGELFF
TRBJ1-5 14 TRBV4-1 NA few TGCGCCAGCAGCCAAGTCCCAGGTAATCAGCCCCAGCATTTT CASSQVPGNQPQHF
TRBJ2-5 15 TRBV5-1 TRBD2 NA TGCGCCAGCAGCTTGGCCGTCGGGAGGGGAGAGACCCAGTACTTC CASSLAVGRGETQYF
TRBJ2-7 14 TRBV20-1 TRBD1 few TGCAGTGCTAGAGAGGGGACAGGGGTCTACGAGCAGTACTTC CSAREGTGVYEQYF
TRBJ2-2 15 TRBV18 NA few TGTGCCAGCTCTATGGGACTCCCGAACACCGGGGAGCTGTTTTTT CASSMGLPNTGELFF
TRBJ2-3 14 TRBV5-1 NA few TGCGCCAGCAAGTCAGCCGGGGAGTTATATACGCAGTATTTT CASKSAGELYTQYF
TRBJ2-3 12 TRBV27 NA NA TGTGCCAGCTGGAGGACGCAGAATACGCAGTATTTT CASWRTQNTQYF
TRBJ1-3 14 TRBV12-3/TRBV12-4 NA many TGTGCCAGCAGTTTGCAGGTCTCTGGAAACACCATATATTTT CASSLQVSGNTIYF
TRBJ2-3 15 TRBV20-1 NA few TGCAGTGCTACTCGGGGCCGAGGTGGTTTGGATACGCAGTATTTT CSATRGRGGLDTQYF
TRBJ2-1 12 TRBV5-1 NA NA TGCGCCAGCAGCTCAACAGGTTTCGAGCAGTTCTTC CASSSTGFEQFF
TRBJ1-6 14 TRBV27 TRBD1 few TGTGCCAGCTCCCGGACAGGGGATGGCTCACCCCTCCACTTT CASSRTGDGSPLHF
TRBJ2-1 10 TRBV12-3/TRBV12-4 NA NA TGTGCCAGCAGTTCCCAGGAGCAGTTCTTC CASSSQEQFF
TRBJ2-1 12 TRBV6-1 NA NA TGTGCCAGCGCCTTGCGGCCCAATGAGCAGTTCTTC CASALRPNEQFF
TRBJ2-2 15 TRBV5-1 NA few TGCGCCAGCAGGTCTCGGACGGACAACACCGGGGAGCTGTTTTTT CASRSRTDNTGELFF
TRBJ1-6 14 TRBV20-1 NA NA TGCAGTGCTTTTGACCTAGCCTATAATTCACCCCTCCACTTT CSAFDLAYNSPLHF
TRBJ1-3 14 TRBV6-1 NA once TGTGCCGTTACCAAGGGGGGCTCTGGAAACACCATATATTTT CAVTKGGSGNTIYF
TRBJ2-1 16 TRBV28 NA NA TGTGCCAGCCACGCCTCCCACCCGGCCTCCTACAATGAGCAGTTCTTC CASHASHPASYNEQFF
TRBJ1-2 14 TRBV24-1 TRBD1 NA TGTGCCACCAGTGACCCCGGACAGGGATATGGCTACACCTTC CATSDPGQGYGYTF
TRBJ2-1 15 TRBV28 NA NA TGTGCCAGCAGTTTATCTTGGCCTCCGGACAATGAGCAGTTCTTC CASSLSWPPDNEQFF
TRBJ2-3 13 TRBV5-1 NA NA TGTGCCAGCAGCTTAGGTTTGGAGGATACGCAGTATTTT CASSLGLEDTQYF
TRBJ2-1 14 TRBV28 TRBD2 NA TGTGCCAGCAGGGGTACCCTAGCGGGCGGTGAGCAGTTCTTC CASRGTLAGGEQFF